The 23 T cell receptor beta chains listed next were all sequenced from one sample in a study of CD8 T cells in ankylosing spondylitis. TCRdb processed the 5' RACE reads anew with MiXCR; each CDR3 protein has one entry. Here the sample spans tens of thousands of distinct CDR3 sequences, under 30% being singletons. The sequenced material came from blood, either unsorted or a sorted T cell fraction (not recorded which). The receptors shown here come from a male donor with ankylosing spondylitis or in good health (not recorded which).

This clonotype was seen a handful of times. V is TRBV7-9 and J is TRBJ2-5; D remains unclear. CDR1 SEHNR and CDR2 FQNEAQ come from the germline V gene (reference sequence). This CDR3 is 16 amino acids long. V lost 5 bases, J lost 2 bases, and 18 bases lay in between. The CDR3 region is CASSRTGRWVQETQYF. The CDR3 DNA sequence: TGTGCCAGCAGCCGGACCGGGCGCTGGGTACAAGAGACCCAGTACTTC. The whole variable domain, filled in from reference TRBV7-9 and TRBJ2-5, reads DTGVSQNPRHKITKRGQNVTFRCDPISEHNRLYWYRQTLGQGPEFLTYFQNEAQLEKSRLLSDRFSAERPKGSFSTLEIQRTEQGDSAMYLCASSRTGRWVQETQYFGPGTRLLVL.

This clonotype was seen more than once but under ten times. The chain joins TRBV5-6 to TRBJ1-1, with D maybe TRBD1 (5 bases). Between the trimmed V and J ends, which lost 4 bases and 1 base, there was a span of 11 bases. This CDR3 is 14 amino acids long. CDR1 is SGHDT and CDR2 is YYEEEE in the germline V gene. CDR3 sequence reads: CASSLRTPNTEAFF. The DNA for the CDR3 is TGTGCCAGCAGCCTCCGGACACCGAACACTGAAGCTTTCTTT.

This chain uses TRBV5-1 with TRBJ2-1; D is perhaps TRBD1 (6 bases). Germline-derived CDR1 and CDR2 are SGHRS and YFSETQ. Trimming took 4 bases from V and 5 from J, leaving 10 bases between them. The length of the CDR3 is 13 residues. CDR3 loop: CASSTGDNNEQFF. CDR3 nucleotides: TGCGCCAGCAGCACCGGGGACAACAATGAGCAGTTCTTC.

The J gene is TRBJ2-1, the V gene TRBV18, with D possibly being TRBD2 (5 bases). The ends were cut back, 3 bases at V and 8 bases at J, with 14 bases in the middle. CDR3 length: 14 residues. CDR1 and CDR2 (germline): KGHSH, LQKENI. The CDR3, as DNA: TGTGCCAGCTCACCGGCTAGAGGGTCGGATGAGCAGTTCTTC. It translates to CASSPARGSDEQFF.

The CDR3: CASSDTVNSNQPQHF. In DNA form, the CDR3 reads TGTGCCAGCTCAGATACAGTTAATAGCAATCAGCCCCAGCATTTT. The rearrangement joins TRBV18 to TRBJ1-5; D is uncertain. The germline CDR1 and CDR2 sequences are KGHSH and LQKENI. The CDR3 sequence is 15 residues long. V dropped 5 bases and J dropped 0 bases, with 11 bases sitting between them.

In this sample, this clonotype turned up many times. J is TRBJ2-3 and V is TRBV20-1; a weak D match, TRBD2 (5 bases). The CDR3 spans 13 residues. V was pared by 3 bases and J by 3 bases, with 10 bases between. The germline gives CDR1 DFQATT, CDR2 SNEGSKA (reference sequence). For the CDR3, the DNA is TGCAGTGCTAGCCCGGGAACAACAGATACGCAGTATTTT. Translation: CSASPGTTDTQYF.

This chain links TRBV7-9 with TRBJ2-3; D ambiguous. In germline, CDR1 is SEHNR, CDR2 FQNEAQ (reference sequence). V gave up 5 bases and J gave up 2 bases, with 2 bases separating them. CDR3 length: 11 amino acids. CDR3 region: CASSNTDTQYF. CDR3 nucleotide sequence: TGTGCCAGCAGCAACACAGATACGCAGTATTTT.

In this sample, this clonotype turned up many times. The rearrangement joins TRBV20-1 to TRBJ1-1; TRBD1 aligns across 7 bases. The CDR3 has 15 residues. Germline trimming cut 6 bases from V and 1 base from J; bases unmatched to any gene: 11. CDR1 and CDR2 (germline): DFQATT, SNEGSKA (reference sequence). CDR3 protein: CSALQGTPKNTEAFF. Here the CDR3 DNA reads TGCAGTGCCCTACAGGGGACACCTAAGAACACTGAAGCTTTCTTT.

This clonotype has only one observation. The chain couples TRBV11-3 to TRBJ2-2; 16 bases fit TRBD2. Unmatched junction bases numbered 7, after V lost 5 bases and J lost 4 bases. This CDR3 comprises 18 residues. The germline CDR1 and CDR2 sequences are SGHNT and YENEEA. The CDR3 loop reads CASSALGTSGGVTGELFF. Written as DNA, the CDR3 is TGTGCCAGCAGCGCATTAGGGACTAGCGGGGGGGTCACCGGGGAGCTGTTTTTT.

The chain recombines TRBV5-1 with TRBJ2-6; no firm D call. V lost 0 bases and J 5 bases, leaving 6 bases between the germline ends. The CDR3 spans 14 residues. Germline CDR1 and CDR2: SGHRS and YFSETQ. The CDR3 DNA sequence: TGCGCCAGCAGCTTGGAAGGGTGGGCCAACGTCCTGACTTTC. Amino acid sequence: CASSLEGWANVLTF.

This clonotype was detected a few times. The V and J genes are TRBV6-2 or TRBV6-3 and TRBJ1-1; unclear D gene. Germline lookup yields CDR1 MNHEY and CDR2 SVGEGT. V was clipped by 2 bases and J by 3 bases, with 4 bases between them. This CDR3 has 12 residues. The CDR3 DNA reads TGTGCCAGCAGTTACGGGTACACTGAAGCTTTCTTT. Translated, it gives CASSYGYTEAFF.

This clonotype was detected only a few times. The chain combines TRBV10-3 with TRBJ1-4, with TRBD1 as a possible D gene (5 bases). Trimming removed 4 bases at V and 3 bases at J, with 12 bases between. The CDR3 covers 15 residues. CDR1 is ENHRY and CDR2 is SYGVKD in the germline V gene. The CDR3 region is CAISAGTRSNEKLFF. In nucleotides, the CDR3 is TGTGCCATCAGTGCAGGGACGAGGTCTAATGAAAAACTGTTTTTT.

This clonotype was seen more than once but under ten times. The CDR3 DNA is TGCAGTGCCCTGAGCGGTACGGACGTGTCCACAGATACGCAGTATTTT. Translating it yields CSALSGTDVSTDTQYF. The rearrangement joins TRBV20-1 to TRBJ2-3; D perhaps matches TRBD2 (5 bases). CDR1 is DFQATT and CDR2 is SNEGSKA in the germline V gene (reference sequence). CDR3 length equals 16 residues. V gave up 6 bases and J gave up 2 bases, with 21 bases separating them.

The V gene is TRBV9, the J gene TRBJ2-5, with D maybe TRBD2 (5 bases). The germline gives CDR1 SGDLS, CDR2 YYNGEE. The CDR3 is 16 residues long. The V end lost 0 bases, the J end lost 1 base, and 13 bases lay between the germline ends. CDR3 residues: CASSVATRAAQETQYF. The CDR3, as DNA: TGTGCCAGCAGCGTAGCTACGCGAGCGGCCCAAGAGACCCAGTACTTC.

The chain employs TRBV7-3 and TRBJ2-2; D remains unclear. V gave up 2 bases and J gave up 4 bases, with 8 bases separating them. Looked up from germline, CDR1 is SGHTA and CDR2 is FQGTGA. The CDR3 runs to 14 residues. The CDR3 here is CASSLWDRTGELFF. The DNA for the CDR3 is TGTGCCAGCAGCTTATGGGATCGCACCGGGGAGCTGTTTTTT.

The V gene is TRBV5-1, the J gene TRBJ1-1; maybe TRBD1 (5 bases). The germline V gene encodes CDR1 SGHRS and CDR2 YFSETQ. This CDR3 has 12 residues. The ends were cut back, 2 bases at V and 9 bases at J, with 11 bases in the middle. The CDR3, as DNA: TGCGCCAGCAGCTTTACTGAGGGACAAGCTTTCTTT. Protein product: CASSFTEGQAFF.

The chain couples TRBV27 to TRBJ1-5; possible D gene TRBD1, 6 bases. V was trimmed by 7 bases and J by 7 bases, leaving 20 bases between them. CDR3 size: 15 residues. Germline V gene sequence: CDR1 MNHEY, CDR2 SMNVEV (reference sequence). CDR3: CASKETGTWEQPQHF. The CDR3 nucleotides read TGTGCCAGCAAAGAGACAGGTACTTGGGAACAGCCCCAGCATTTT.

The genes are TRBV5-1 and TRBJ2-1, with 7 bases identical to TRBD1. The CDR3 runs 14 residues. V shed 7 bases, J shed 8 bases, and the junction held 12 bases outside the gene matches. Germline values: CDR1 SGHRS, CDR2 YFSETQ. The CDR3 sequence is CASHGQDVGDEQFF. The CDR3 nucleotides read TGCGCCAGCCATGGACAGGATGTAGGAGATGAGCAGTTCTTC.

As regards this clonotype: One junction end disagrees with the germline gene, perhaps due to a read error. J is TRBJ2-4 and V is TRBV20-1; D might be TRBD1 or TRBD2, each matching 5 bases. This CDR3 has 13 residues. Germline CDR1 and CDR2: DFQATT and SNEGSKA (reference sequence). CDR3 sequence: CSAREGAKNIQYF. The DNA for the CDR3 is TGCAGTGCCAGAGAGGGGGCCAAAAACATTCAGTACTTC.

V is TRBV5-1 and J is TRBJ2-3, with D maybe TRBD1 (6 bases). Germline V lookup: CDR1 SGHRS, CDR2 YFSETQ. V was trimmed by 2 bases and J by 0 bases, leaving 10 bases between them. The CDR3 has 15 amino acids. Here the CDR3 reads CASSFEGGSTDTQYF. CDR3 nucleotides: TGCGCCAGCAGCTTCGAAGGGGGTAGCACAGATACGCAGTATTTT.

The gene calls are TRBV5-5 and TRBJ2-7; D is perhaps TRBD2 (6 bases). The germline gives CDR1 SGHKS, CDR2 YYEKEE (reference sequence). V shed 2 bases and J shed 3 bases, with 15 bases lying between them. The CDR3 contains 15 residues. CDR3 sequence (DNA): TGTGCCAGCAGCTTAGGGCCGCGGGACGGCTACGAGCAGTACTTC. This gives the protein CASSLGPRDGYEQYF.

The CDR3: CASSPDRGRSPLHF. The CDR3, as DNA: TGTGCCAGCAGCCCGGACAGGGGGCGTTCACCCCTCCACTTT. This chain uses TRBV3-1 with TRBJ1-6; 11 positions agree with TRBD1. The CDR3 is 14 residues long. After removal of 4 bases from V and 9 bases from J, the junction contained 2 bases not matched to a gene. The germline V gene encodes CDR1 LGHDT and CDR2 YNNKEL (reference sequence).

This clonotype was detected a few times. This chain uses TRBV5-1 with TRBJ2-7; no clear D gene. The CDR3 extends over 14 amino acids. CDR1 and CDR2 (germline): SGHRS, YFSETQ. V was cut by 0 bases and J by 3 bases, with 10 bases left in between. CDR3 nucleotide sequence: TGCGCCAGCAGCTTGGGCCCAGTGATCTACGAGCAGTACGTC. It specifies CASSLGPVIYEQYV.